This T cell receptor beta chain was captured in a study of T cells in Graves' hyperthyroidism and ophthalmopathy. Looked up from germline, CDR1 is MNHEY and CDR2 is SMNVEV (reference sequence). The CDR3 spans 12 residues. The V and J ends lost 8 bases and 4 bases respectively, with 9 bases between them. This clonotype was detected ten times or more. From RNA transcripts, TCR beta CDR3 regions were amplified. Carried out on the TCR CDR3, a first-round RT-PCR used the HTBI primer set. Via MiXCR, TCRdb re-called the multiplex PCR reads, giving one row per CDR3 protein. The sample shows more than 550,000 distinct CDR3 sequences, roughly 17% of them seen only once.

The sequence was collected from a man aged 45-65 years with Graves' hyperthyroidism. Material for sequencing was blood. V and J are TRBV27 and TRBJ2-1; no firm D call. DNA of the CDR3: TGTGCCAGCGAAACCCAATACAATGAGCAGTTCTTC. Translation gives CASETQYNEQFF.